This T cell receptor (beta chain) was obtained from a study of CXCR3-negative and CXCR3-positive naive CD8 T cells. 5' RACE with UMI labels generated the TRB cDNA libraries. TCRdb re-called the 5' RACE reads and shows each CDR3 protein once, DNA omitted. Recorded for this sample: over 100,000 distinct CDR3 sequences. Comment on this clonotype: Its cognate antigen is unknown.

The germline CDR1 and CDR2 sequences are SGDLS and YYNGEE. CDR3 size: 16 residues. Study-level findings and limits: Surface CD5 matched across naive subsets, and TRB CDR3 properties served to infer TCR strength. Comparably high diversity marked both naive subsets, whereas memory CD8+ cells had much lower diversity.

This receptor was obtained from a human donor in good health. Some clones in this sample may be carry-over from other donors' samples. The sequenced material came from naive CXCR3- CD8+ T cells from blood. As for subset: CD45RO-CCR7+CD27+CD95- naive CD8+ T cells lacking CXCR3 (TNR3-). The chain uses TRBV9 and TRBJ1-2; the D call of TRBD1 rests on TCRdb alone, since no DNA is present to check it. The CDR3 region is CASSEGTGYVNYGYTF.